The clone carrying this TCR beta chain was seen just once. The method was immunoSEQ multiplex PCR; TCRdb's version includes in-frame clones alone and lacks a portion of them. The sample includes fewer than 70,000 clones, about four fifths seen only once; the top ten take 8% to 10%. The data originate from a study of blood T cell repertoires in COVID-19. The V end lost 5 bases, the J end lost 5 bases, and 15 bases lay between the germline ends. In germline, CDR1 is SGHTA, CDR2 FQGTGA. The CDR3 has 14 amino acids. This rearrangement joins TRBV7-3 to TRBJ2-5; D is perhaps TRBD2 (5 bases). The sequence was obtained from a woman older than 75 with acute or convalescent COVID-19. Sequencing was carried out using peripheral blood. CDR3 bases: TGTGCCAGCAGCCCCCAACTAGGTGCGGAGACCCAGTACTTC. Translated, it gives CASSPQLGAETQYF.